Below are 8 T cell receptor beta chains sequenced from a single sample in a study of low-dose radiotherapy and immunotherapy resistance in tumors. Sample time point: before trial treatment. With TRAV- and TRBV-specific primers, first-strand cDNA was made, covering the alpha and beta chains. It was with a constant-region primer and a V-primer adapter that TCRs were amplified over roughly 19 PCR cycles. TCRdb called the reads again in MiXCR, with one record for every CDR3 protein. This sample has 75,000 to 95,000 distinct CDR3 sequences, with under 20% found just once. The sample consisted of PBMCs, taken before treatment. The receptors were sampled from a male donor with prostate cancer.

The table lists this clonotype with many counts. The CDR3 is CASSLRLAGENEQFF. The CDR3 region has the DNA TGTGCCAGCAGTTTACGGCTAGCGGGAGAGAATGAGCAGTTCTTC. This sequence joins TRBV27 and TRBJ2-1, with 10 bases matching TRBD2. Germline V gene lookup returns CDR1 MNHEY and CDR2 SMNVEV (reference sequence). This CDR3 spans 15 amino acids. J gave up 7 bases and V 2 bases, and 5 bases lay outside the gene matches.

There are many counts of this clonotype. For the CDR3, the DNA is TGTGCCAGTAGTATACCGAACCCACCAAGACAGGGTAATTTCTTT. As protein: CASSIPNPPRQGNFF. V gene TRBV19 combines with J gene TRBJ1-1; 7 bases map to TRBD1. This CDR3 is built from 15 residues. V trimming: 2 bases; J trimming: 13 bases; junction bases outside the gene matches: 16. Germline assignment: CDR1 LNHDA and CDR2 SQIVND (reference sequence). The complete variable domain, with remaining parts taken from reference TRBV19 and TRBJ1-1, reads DGGITQSPKYLFRKEGQNVTLSCEQNLNHDAMYWYRQDPGQGLRLIYYSQIVNDFQKGDIAEGYSVSREKKESFPLTVTSAQKNPTAFYLCASSIPNPPRQGNFFGQGTRLTVV.

This clonotype has ten or more counts. The genes are TRBV2 and TRBJ2-1; 10 bases align to TRBD1. The CDR3 is 13 amino acids. Trimming cost V 7 bases and J 8 bases; bases outside gene matches: 5. The germline V gene encodes CDR1 SNHLY and CDR2 FYNNEI. This chain's CDR3 is CASTRDRGYEQFF. DNA for the CDR3: TGTGCCAGCACCCGGGACAGGGGATATGAGCAGTTCTTC.

V usage is TRBV19 and J usage is TRBJ1-5; D not certain. CDR3 length: 12 residues. Germline CDR1 reads LNHDA; CDR2 reads SQIVND (reference sequence). The V gene lost 5 bases and the J gene lost 6 bases, with 8 bases spanning the gap. In DNA form, the CDR3 reads TGTGCCAGTAGTTTCCGTGGTCAGCCCCAGCATTTT. Translating it yields CASSFRGQPQHF.

This clonotype was observed many times. The V gene is TRBV30, the J gene TRBJ1-5; no clear D. Deletions cut 0 bases from V and 9 bases from J, with 12 bases between. This CDR3 is built from 13 residues. Germline V gene data show CDR1 as GTSNPN and CDR2 as SVGIG (reference sequence). The CDR3 spells CAWSVTGVVPQHF. CDR3 sequence (DNA): TGTGCCTGGAGTGTTACGGGCGTTGTGCCCCAGCATTTT. Based on the CDR3 plus reference TRBV30 and TRBJ1-5, the full variable domain is SQTIHQWPATLVQPVGSPLSLECTVEGTSNPNLYWYRQAAGRGLQLLFYSVGIGQISSEVPQNLSASRPQDRQFILSSKKLLLSDSGFYLCAWSVTGVVPQHFGDGTRLSIL.

Notes on this clonotype: It is likely a read error: a sequence one base away is far more abundant. The chain joins TRBV4-3 to TRBJ2-1, with D hard to call. This CDR3 has 13 residues. Trimming cost V 1 base and J 10 bases, with 11 bases left between them. Germline V gives CDR1 LGHNA, CDR2 YSLEER. The CDR3 region has the DNA TGCGCCAGCAGCCAAGCAACAGCCTACGAGCAGTTCTTC. Its protein product is CASSQATAYEQFF.

The table lists this clonotype with many counts. This chain connects TRBV3-1 to TRBJ2-4; the D gene is possibly TRBD2 (7 bases). The CDR3 has 14 amino acids. Trimming took off 2 bases at V and 9 bases at J, with 14 bases between the two ends. The germline CDR1 and CDR2 sequences are LGHDT and YNNKEL (reference sequence). CDR3 sequence (DNA): TGTGCCAGCAGCCAACTAGGGGGGGAGGGCATTCAGTACTTC. This translates into CASSQLGGEGIQYF.

There are many counts of this clonotype. The chain couples TRBV7-3 to TRBJ2-1; maybe TRBD2 (6 bases). From germline, CDR1 is SGHTA and CDR2 FQGTGA. V lost 2 bases, J lost 4 bases, and 12 bases lay in between. The CDR3 sequence is 15 residues long. DNA of the CDR3: TGTGCCAGCAGCTTAGATAGCGGTTTGTACAATGAGCAGTTCTTC. It codes for CASSLDSGLYNEQFF.